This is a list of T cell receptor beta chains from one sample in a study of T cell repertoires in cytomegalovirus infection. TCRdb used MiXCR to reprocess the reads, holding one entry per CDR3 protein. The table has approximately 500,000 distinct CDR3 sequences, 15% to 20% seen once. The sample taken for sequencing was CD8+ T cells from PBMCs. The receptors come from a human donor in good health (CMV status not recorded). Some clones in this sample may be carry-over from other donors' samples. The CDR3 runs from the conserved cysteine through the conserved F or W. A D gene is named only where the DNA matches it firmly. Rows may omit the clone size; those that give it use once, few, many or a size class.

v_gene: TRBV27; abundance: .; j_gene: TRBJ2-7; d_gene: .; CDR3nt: TGTGCCAGCAGTTTAGTGTCGCGGGTTAGCTCCTACGAGCAGTACTTC; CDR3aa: CASSLVSRVSSYEQYF
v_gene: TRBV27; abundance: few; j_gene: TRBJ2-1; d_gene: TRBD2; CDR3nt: TGTGCCAGCAGTCTAGCGGGGGGCCACTACAATGAGCAGTTCTTC; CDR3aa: CASSLAGGHYNEQFF
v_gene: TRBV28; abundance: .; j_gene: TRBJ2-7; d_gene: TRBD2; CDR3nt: TGTGCCAGCAGTTCGCCTTTCGGACCAGCGGGAAAACCCTACGAGCAGTACTTC; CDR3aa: CASSSPFGPAGKPYEQYF
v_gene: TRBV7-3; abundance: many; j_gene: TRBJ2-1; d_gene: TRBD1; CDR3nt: TGTGCCAGCAGCCTGGGACAGGGAAGAGGTGAGCAGTTCTTC; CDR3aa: CASSLGQGRGEQFF
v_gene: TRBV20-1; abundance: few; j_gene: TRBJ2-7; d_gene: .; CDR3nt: TGCAGTGCTAGAGGGGGGCCCTCCTCCTACGAGCAGTACTTC; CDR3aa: CSARGGPSSYEQYF
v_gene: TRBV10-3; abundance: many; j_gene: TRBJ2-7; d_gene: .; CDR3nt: TGTGCCATCAGTGATGATGGCCGCGAGCAGTACTTC; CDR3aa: CAISDDGREQYF
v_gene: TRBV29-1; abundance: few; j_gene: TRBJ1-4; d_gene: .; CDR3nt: TGCAGCGTTGAGCCCAGGGTCGGAGAAAAACTGTTTTTT; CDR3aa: CSVEPRVGEKLFF
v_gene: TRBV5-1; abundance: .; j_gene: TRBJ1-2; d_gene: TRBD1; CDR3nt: TGCGCCAGCAGCTTTTCAGGGGGCCGAGGCTACACCTTC; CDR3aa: CASSFSGGRGYTF
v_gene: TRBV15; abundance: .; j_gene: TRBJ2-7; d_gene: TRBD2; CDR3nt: TGTGCCACCAGCAGGCGGGGGGCCCCCTACGAGCAGTACTTC; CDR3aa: CATSRRGAPYEQYF
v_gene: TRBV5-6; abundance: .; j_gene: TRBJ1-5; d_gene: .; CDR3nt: TGTGCCAGCAGCTTAGGGACGGAGTTCCATCAGCCCCAGCATTTT; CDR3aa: CASSLGTEFHQPQHF
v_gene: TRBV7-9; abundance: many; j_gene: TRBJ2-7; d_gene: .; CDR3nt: TGTGCCAGCAGCGCGGACTACTCCTACGAGCAGTACTTC; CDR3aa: CASSADYSYEQYF
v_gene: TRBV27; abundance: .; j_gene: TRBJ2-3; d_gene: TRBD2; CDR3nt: TGTGCCAGCAGTCGGGTCCCCGAGCGGGGGGGCACAGATACGCAGTATTTT; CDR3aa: CASSRVPERGGTDTQYF
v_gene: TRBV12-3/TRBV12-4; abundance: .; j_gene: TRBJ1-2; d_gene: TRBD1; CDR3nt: TGTGCCAGCAGCCCTCCCGACAGGGGTGTCTATGGCTACACCTTC; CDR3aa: CASSPPDRGVYGYTF
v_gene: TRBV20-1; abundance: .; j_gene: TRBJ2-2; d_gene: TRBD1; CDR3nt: TGCAGTGCAGCCTCCGGGACAGGGGGCATCGCCGGGGAGCTGTTTTTT; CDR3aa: CSAASGTGGIAGELFF
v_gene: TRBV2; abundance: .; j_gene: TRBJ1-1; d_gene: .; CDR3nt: TGTGCCAGCAGTGAAGCCCCGGGGGCGGACACTGAAGCTTTCTTT; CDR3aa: CASSEAPGADTEAFF
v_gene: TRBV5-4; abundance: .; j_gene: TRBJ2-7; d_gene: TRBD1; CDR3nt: TGTGCCAGCAGCTTCAACCGGGACAGGGGGACCTACGAGCAGTACTTC; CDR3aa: CASSFNRDRGTYEQYF
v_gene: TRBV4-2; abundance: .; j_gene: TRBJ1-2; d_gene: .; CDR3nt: TGTGCCAGCAGCCAAGAAGGAGGCGATGGCTACACCTTC; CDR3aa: CASSQEGGDGYTF
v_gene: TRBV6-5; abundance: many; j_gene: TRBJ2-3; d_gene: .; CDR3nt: TGTGCCAGCAGTTATAAATCCAGTTCTTACACAGATACGCAGTATTTT; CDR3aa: CASSYKSSSYTDTQYF
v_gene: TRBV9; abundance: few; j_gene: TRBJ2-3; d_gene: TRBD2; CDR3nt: TGTGCCAGCAGCGTAGAAGGCGGGGGAACTAGCACAGATACGCAGTATTTT; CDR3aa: CASSVEGGGTSTDTQYF
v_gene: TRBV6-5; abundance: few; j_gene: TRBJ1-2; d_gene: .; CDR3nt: TGTGCCAGCAGTACCACAGGGTATCAGGGCTACACCTTC; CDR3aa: CASSTTGYQGYTF
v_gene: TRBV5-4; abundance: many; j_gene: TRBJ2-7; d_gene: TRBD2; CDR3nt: TGTGCCAGCAGTCAAGCGGGAGCGAAGAACGAGCAGTACTTC; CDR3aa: CASSQAGAKNEQYF
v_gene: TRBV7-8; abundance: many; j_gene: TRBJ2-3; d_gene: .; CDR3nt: TGTGCCAGCAGCCCGTGGTTGGGTAGCGCAGATACGCAGTATTTT; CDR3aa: CASSPWLGSADTQYF
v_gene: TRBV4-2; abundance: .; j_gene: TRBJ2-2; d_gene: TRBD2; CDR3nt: TGTGCCAGCAGCCCCCCAGCGGGGGTCACCGGGGTGCTGTTTTTT; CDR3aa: CASSPPAGVTGVLFF
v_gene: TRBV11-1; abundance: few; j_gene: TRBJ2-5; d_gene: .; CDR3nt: TGTGCCAGCAGCCGGGCGTATTCGCAAGAGACCCAGTACTTC; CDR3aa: CASSRAYSQETQYF
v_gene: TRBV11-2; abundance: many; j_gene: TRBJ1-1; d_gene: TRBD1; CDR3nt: TGTGCCAGCAGCTTCGGACAGGTATTGAACACTGAAGCTTTCTTT; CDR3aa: CASSFGQVLNTEAFF
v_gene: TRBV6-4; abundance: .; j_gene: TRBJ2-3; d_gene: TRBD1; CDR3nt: TGTGCCAGCAGTGACACGAGGGACAGCTCCACAGATACGCAGTATTTT; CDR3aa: CASSDTRDSSTDTQYF
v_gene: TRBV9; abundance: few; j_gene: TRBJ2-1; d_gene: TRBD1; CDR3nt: TGTGCCAGCAGCGTACGGGACAGAACGCGTGAGCAGTTCTTC; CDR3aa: CASSVRDRTREQFF
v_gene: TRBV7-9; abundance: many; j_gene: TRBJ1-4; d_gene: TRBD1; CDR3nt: TGTGCCAGCAGCCCTTACAGGGGCGGGGTGGAAAAACTGTTTTTT; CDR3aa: CASSPYRGGVEKLFF
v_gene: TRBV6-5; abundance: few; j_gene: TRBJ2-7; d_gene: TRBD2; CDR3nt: TGTGCCAGCAGTTTCCCCTCCGGGGGGGGCCATTGGGAGCAGTACTTC; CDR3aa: CASSFPSGGGHWEQYF
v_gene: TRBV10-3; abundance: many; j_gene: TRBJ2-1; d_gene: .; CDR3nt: TGTGCCATCAGACGTAGTTTGAGCTGGGTCAATGAGCAGTTCTTC; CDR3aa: CAIRRSLSWVNEQFF
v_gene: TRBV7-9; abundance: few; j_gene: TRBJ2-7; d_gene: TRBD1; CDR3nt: TGTGCCACACGAACTACAGGGGAGAAGTACTTC; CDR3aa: CATRTTGEKYF
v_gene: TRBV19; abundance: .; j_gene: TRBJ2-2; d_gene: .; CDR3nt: TGTGCCAGTAGTATAGAGAGCAGAACCCAGATCAACACCGGGGAGCTGTTTTTT; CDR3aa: CASSIESRTQINTGELFF
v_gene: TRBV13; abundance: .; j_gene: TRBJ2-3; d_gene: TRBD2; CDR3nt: TGTGCCAGCAGCGGAGCGGGGGCGCTCACAGATACGCAGTATTTT; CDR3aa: CASSGAGALTDTQYF
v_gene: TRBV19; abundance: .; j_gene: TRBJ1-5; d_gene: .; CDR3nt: TGTGCCAGTAGTATACGACTAAGGAGCAATCAGCCCCAGCATTTT; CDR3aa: CASSIRLRSNQPQHF
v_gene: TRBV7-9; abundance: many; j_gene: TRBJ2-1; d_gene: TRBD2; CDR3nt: TGTGCCAGCAGCTTAGCGGATCAGCGGGAGCCAAATGAGCAGTTCTTC; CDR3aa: CASSLADQREPNEQFF
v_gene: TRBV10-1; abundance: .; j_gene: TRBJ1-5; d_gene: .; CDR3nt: TGCGCCAGCACCCACCCTTGGCTTGACCCCCGTACCTATCAGCCCCAGCATTTT; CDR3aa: CASTHPWLDPRTYQPQHF
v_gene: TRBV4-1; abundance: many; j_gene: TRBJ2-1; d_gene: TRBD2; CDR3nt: TGCGCCAGCAGCCAGGAGTCTAGCGGGGGGGCCCCCAATGAGCAGTTCTTC; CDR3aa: CASSQESSGGAPNEQFF
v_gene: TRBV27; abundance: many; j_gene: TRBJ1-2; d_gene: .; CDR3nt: TGTGCCAGCAGCAGGGCCAGGCCCAACTATGGCTACACCTTC; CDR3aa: CASSRARPNYGYTF
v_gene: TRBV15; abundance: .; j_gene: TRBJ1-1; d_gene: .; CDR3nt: TGTGCCACCAGCAGCTCTAGGGCGATTGAAGCTTTCTTT; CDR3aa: CATSSSRAIEAFF
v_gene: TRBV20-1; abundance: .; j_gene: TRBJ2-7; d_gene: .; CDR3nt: TGCAGTGCTAGAGCAGGGGCGGGTACCTACGAGCAGTACTTC; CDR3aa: CSARAGAGTYEQYF
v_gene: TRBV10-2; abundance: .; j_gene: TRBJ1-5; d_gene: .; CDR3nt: TGCGCCAGCAGTGAGTCCGGGCTACTTAGCAATCAGCCCCAGCATTTT; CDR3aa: CASSESGLLSNQPQHF
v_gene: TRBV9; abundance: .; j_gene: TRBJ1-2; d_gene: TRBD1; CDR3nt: TGTGCCAGCAGCGCAACGGACAGGGTGGAGGGCTACACCTTC; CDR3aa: CASSATDRVEGYTF
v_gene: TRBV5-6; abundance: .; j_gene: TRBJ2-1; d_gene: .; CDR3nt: TGTGCCAGCAGCTTAAATGTGAATGAGCAGTTCTTC; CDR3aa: CASSLNVNEQFF
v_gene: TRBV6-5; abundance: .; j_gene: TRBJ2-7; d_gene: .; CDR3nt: TGTGCCAGCAGTTGGAATGAGGGCAGGGTTGATGTGGAACAGTACTTC; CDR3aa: CASSWNEGRVDVEQYF
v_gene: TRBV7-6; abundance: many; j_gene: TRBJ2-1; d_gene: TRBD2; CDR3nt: TGTGCCAGCAGCCCCAGGATAGCGGGGACATTCTACAATGAGCAGTTCTTC; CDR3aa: CASSPRIAGTFYNEQFF
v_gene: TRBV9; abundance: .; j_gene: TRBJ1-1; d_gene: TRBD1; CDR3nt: TGTGCCAGCCGCGTATCAAGGACAGGGGGCGCGGAAGCTGAAGCTTTCTTT; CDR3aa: CASRVSRTGGAEAEAFF
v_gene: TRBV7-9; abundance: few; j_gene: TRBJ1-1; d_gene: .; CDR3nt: TGTGCCAGCAGCTTAATTTCCCCGGGGGCGGGGGAAGCTTTCTTT; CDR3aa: CASSLISPGAGEAFF
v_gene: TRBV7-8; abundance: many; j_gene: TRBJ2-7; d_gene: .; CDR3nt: TGTGCCAGCAGCTTAGTAGTTCCAAACCCCGGGGCCTCCTACGAGCAGTACTTC; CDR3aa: CASSLVVPNPGASYEQYF
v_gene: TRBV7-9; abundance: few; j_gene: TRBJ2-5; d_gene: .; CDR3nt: TGTGCCAGCAGCCCCCGGGACCTCCAAGAGACCCAGTACTTC; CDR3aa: CASSPRDLQETQYF
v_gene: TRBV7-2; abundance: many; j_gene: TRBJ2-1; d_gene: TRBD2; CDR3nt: TGTGCCAGCAGCTTAGCCGACGGGACTACTTGGTACCATGAGCAGTTCTTC; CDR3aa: CASSLADGTTWYHEQFF
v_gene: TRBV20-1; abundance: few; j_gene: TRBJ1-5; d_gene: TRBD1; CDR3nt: TGCAGTGCTAGAGAAGGGGGCGGCAATCAGCCCCAGCATTTT; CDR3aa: CSAREGGGNQPQHF
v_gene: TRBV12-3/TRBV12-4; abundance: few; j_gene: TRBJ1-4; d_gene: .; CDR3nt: TGTGCCAGCAGTCCCTCTGACCCCACAGGGGAAAAACTGTTTTTT; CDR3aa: CASSPSDPTGEKLFF
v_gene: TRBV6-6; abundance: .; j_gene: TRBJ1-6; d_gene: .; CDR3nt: TGTGCCAGCAGTTACTCGCGGGTGTATAATTCACCCCTCCACTTT; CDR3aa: CASSYSRVYNSPLHF